The 13 T cell receptor beta chains given below trace back to one sample, sequenced in a study of T-cell reconstitution after alpha-beta-depleted transplantation in children. Preparation of the TCRbeta library involved a method that used unique molecular identifiers. TCRdb passed the PCR reads through MiXCR, listing each CDR3 protein once. The table records around 110,000 distinct CDR3 sequences, 9% to 12% of them present only once. This specimen consisted of PBMCs, obtained before TCRalphabeta/CD19-depleted stem cell transplant. These receptors all come from a boy aged 2 to 10 with acute lymphoblastic leukemia, due to receive a stem cell transplant.

The chain has TRBV5-1 and TRBJ1-1; D not certain. The germline V and J ends were trimmed by 0 bases and 5 bases, with 11 bases remaining between them. The CDR3 is 14 amino acids. CDR1 is SGHRS, CDR2 YFSETQ, per germline. The CDR3 protein is CASSLAPDRTEAFF. The CDR3 nucleotides are TGCGCCAGCAGCTTGGCCCCGGACCGAACTGAAGCTTTCTTT.

This clonotype appeared many times. The chain combines TRBV20-1 with TRBJ2-7, with D perhaps matching TRBD2 (6 bases). V gave up 0 bases and J gave up 3 bases, with 15 bases separating them. The CDR3 extends over 15 amino acids. CDR1 and CDR2 from the germline V gene are DFQATT and SNEGSKA (reference sequence). The CDR3 DNA is TGCAGTGCTAGAGATCCTAGGGCTAGCGACTACGAGCAGTACTTC. Translation gives CSARDPRASDYEQYF.

This clonotype came up a few times. The chain employs TRBV7-2 and TRBJ1-1; no clear D gene. There are 13 residues in the CDR3. Germline V gene sequence: CDR1 SGHTA, CDR2 FQGNSA. The V end lost 5 bases, the J end lost 1 base, and 8 bases lay between the germline ends. This CDR3 reads CASSVLTNTEAFF. CDR3 nucleotides: TGTGCCAGCAGCGTCCTTACGAACACTGAAGCTTTCTTT.

The table lists this clonotype with many counts. The V call is TRBV20-1, the J call TRBJ2-3; 10 bases match TRBD2. CDR3 size: 17 residues. V was clipped by 2 bases and J by 0 bases; unmatched bases: 8. Germline assignment: CDR1 DFQATT and CDR2 SNEGSKA (reference sequence). Written as DNA, the CDR3 is TGCAGTGCTAGAAGTTCTTGGACTAGCGGCAGCACAGATACGCAGTATTTT. Amino acid sequence: CSARSSWTSGSTDTQYF.

This rearrangement joins TRBV18 to TRBJ1-1; D possibly corresponds to TRBD1 (5 bases). This CDR3 region has 15 residues. The germline V and J ends were trimmed by 4 bases and 0 bases, with 12 bases remaining between them. Germline V gene data show CDR1 as KGHSH and CDR2 as LQKENI. CDR3 DNA sequence: TGTGCCAGCTCACGTCTAGAGGGGATGAACACTGAAGCTTTCTTT. Amino acid sequence: CASSRLEGMNTEAFF.

The J gene is TRBJ1-2, the V gene TRBV3-1, with 10 bases identical to TRBD1. The ends lost 1 base at V and 8 bases at J; junction bases unmatched: 4. Germline V lookup: CDR1 LGHDT, CDR2 YNNKEL (reference sequence). CDR3 length: 14 residues. Written as DNA, the CDR3 is TGTGCCAGCAGCCAAGGGGACAGGGGATCCGGCTACACCTTC. Its protein product is CASSQGDRGSGYTF. The full variable domain, with the rest looked up from reference TRBV3-1 and TRBJ1-2, is DTAVSQTPKYLVTQMGNDKSIKCEQNLGHDTMYWYKQDSKKFLKIMFSYNNKELIINETVPNRFSPKSPDKAHLNLHINSLELGDSAVYFCASSQGDRGSGYTFGSGTRLTVV.

This clonotype was seen a few times. The chain joins TRBV12-3 or TRBV12-4 to TRBJ2-1, with 7 bases aligning to TRBD2. After removal of 1 base from V and 4 bases from J, the junction contained 7 bases not matched to a gene. The CDR3 totals 16 residues. CDR3 bases: TGTGCCAGCAGTTTAGTGATGACGGGAGGATACAATGAGCAGTTCTTC. This sequence encodes CASSLVMTGGYNEQFF.

This clonotype has a count of ten or more. This chain links TRBV6-1 with TRBJ2-2; 8 bases fit TRBD2. The CDR3 runs to 15 residues. V lost 6 bases and J lost 3; bases outside the gene matches: 6. The germline V gene has CDR1 MNHNS and CDR2 SASEGT. The CDR3 spells CASRPREGYTGELFF. The CDR3 nucleotides read TGTGCCAGCAGGCCCCGGGAGGGCTACACCGGGGAGCTGTTTTTT.

This clonotype was observed at least ten times. V and J are TRBV4-2 and TRBJ2-7; D call uncertain. Trimming removed 0 bases from V and 4 bases from J, with 13 bases in between. This CDR3 comprises 15 residues. Germline V gene sequence: CDR1 LGHNA, CDR2 YNFKEQ. As DNA, the CDR3 is TGTGCCAGCAGCCAAGAATCGAGCCCTTCTTACGAGCAGTACTTC. Its protein product is CASSQESSPSYEQYF.

The V and J genes are TRBV18 and TRBJ2-7; D is perhaps TRBD1 (5 bases). Per the germline V gene, CDR1 is KGHSH and CDR2 is LQKENI. V was pared by 2 bases and J by 4 bases, with 12 bases between. The CDR3 loop spans 14 amino acids. CDR3 sequence (DNA): TGTGCCAGCTCACCAGGCAGGGTGACATACGAGCAGTACTTC. It yields the protein CASSPGRVTYEQYF.

The sample holds a few counts of this clonotype. The chain couples TRBV5-6 to TRBJ2-1, with D unclear. The CDR3 totals 16 residues. V lost 0 bases and J lost 0, with 10 bases in between. CDR1 is SGHDT and CDR2 is YYEEEE in the germline V gene. CDR3 DNA sequence: TGTGCCAGCAGCTTGGGCGGATATAGCTCCTACAATGAGCAGTTCTTC. Translation: CASSLGGYSSYNEQFF.

This clonotype has more than one count but fewer than ten. The chain recombines TRBV28 with TRBJ1-5; D call uncertain. CDR1 is MDHEN and CDR2 is SYDVKM in the germline V gene. The ends were cut back, 6 bases at V and 5 bases at J, with 17 bases in the middle. The CDR3 covers 15 residues. The CDR3 protein is CASSLPRAVYQPQHF. The CDR3 bases are TGTGCCAGCAGCCTGCCCCGGGCGGTCTATCAGCCCCAGCATTTT.

The chain links TRBV4-2 to TRBJ2-7; weak D call: TRBD1 (5 bases). The CDR3 totals 14 residues. Trimming removed 1 base at V and 4 bases at J, with 11 bases between. Germline assignment: CDR1 LGHNA and CDR2 YNFKEQ. For the CDR3, the DNA is TGTGCCAGCAGCCAAGGGGGCTTGGGGTACGAGCAGTACTTC. This codes for CASSQGGLGYEQYF.